The 7 T cell receptor beta chains listed next were all sequenced from one sample in a study of T cell responses to AZD1222 COVID-19 vaccine. This table comes from immunoSEQ multiplex PCR, and its TCRdb copy is limited to in-frame clones, with some not included. This sample yields about 190,000 clones, of which almost 95% are seen a single time; about 9% belongs to the top ten. Sequencing used peripheral blood, obtained on day 0 of AZD1222 vaccination. The receptors come from an adult in good health.

The CDR3 reads CASSPGRMNTGELFF. In DNA form, the CDR3 reads TGTGCCAGCAGCCCGGGACGGATGAACACCGGGGAGCTGTTTTTT. The chain links TRBV5-8 to TRBJ2-2; either TRBD1 or TRBD2 may fit D (5 bases each). The germline gives CDR1 SGHTS, CDR2 YDEGEE. The CDR3 length is 15 residues. V lost 4 bases to trimming and J lost 1 base, with 11 bases between them.

This rearrangement joins TRBV11-3 to TRBJ1-1; no definite D call. V was trimmed by 1 base and J by 4 bases, leaving 13 bases between them. CDR3 length: 15 amino acids. CDR1 and CDR2 from the germline V gene are SGHNT and YENEEA. The CDR3 here is CASSLVKPGSTEAFF. The DNA for the CDR3 is TGTGCCAGCAGCTTAGTGAAACCGGGCAGCACTGAAGCTTTCTTT.

CDR3 region: CAFPIRVNTGELFF. Here the CDR3 DNA reads TGTGCCTTCCCGATTCGAGTCAACACCGGGGAGCTGTTTTTT. J is TRBJ2-2 and V is TRBV7-9, with D unclear. Trimming removed 11 bases at V and 2 bases at J, with 15 bases between. From germline, CDR1 is SEHNR and CDR2 FQNEAQ (reference sequence). CDR3 length: 14 amino acids.

V is TRBV7-9 and J is TRBJ1-3; TRBD1 aligns across 11 bases. With V trimmed by 5 bases and J by 8 bases, 2 bases remained unmatched. Looked up from germline, CDR1 is SEHNR and CDR2 is FQNEAQ (reference sequence). The CDR3 covers 13 residues. The CDR3 DNA follows: TGTGCCAGCAGCACGGGACAGGGGGACACCATATATTTT. Translated: CASSTGQGDTIYF.

The V call is TRBV19, the J call TRBJ1-5, with 9 bases aligning to TRBD1. Germline CDR1 reads LNHDA; CDR2 reads SQIVND (reference sequence). The V and J ends lost 3 bases and 6 bases, in that order; junction bases with no gene match: 6. The CDR3 extends over 15 amino acids. CDR3 DNA: TGTGCCAGTAGTATGGGACAGGGTCCCGGTCAGCCCCAGCATTTT. The encoded protein is CASSMGQGPGQPQHF.

J is TRBJ1-4 and V is TRBV5-4; 8 bases are shared with TRBD1. J lost 4 bases, V lost 3 bases, and 2 bases had no gene match. The CDR3 has 14 amino acids. Germline CDR1 SGHNT, CDR2 YYREEE (reference sequence). CDR3 loop: CASSSGQGNEKLFF. The CDR3 DNA follows: TGTGCCAGCAGCTCCGGACAGGGTAATGAAAAACTGTTTTTT.

The gene calls are TRBV27 and TRBJ2-1, with D possibly being TRBD2 (5 bases). Deletions cut 2 bases from V and 3 bases from J, with 11 bases between. Germline V CDR1 and CDR2: MNHEY, SMNVEV (reference sequence). This CDR3 comprises 15 residues. CDR3 protein: CASSLRGNNYNEQFF. Written as DNA, the CDR3 is TGTGCCAGCAGTTTACGGGGTAACAACTACAATGAGCAGTTCTTC.